A selection of T cell receptor beta chains follows, all from one sample in a study of vaccination and CD4 T cells after COVID-19. No antigens are known for them. Via MiXCR, TCRdb re-called the PCR reads, giving one row per CDR3 protein. The repertoire holds roughly 14,000 distinct CDR3 sequences, with approximately 60% as singletons. Sequencing was carried out using CD4+ T cells from blood, cultured in vitro. These receptors originate from a human donor who had recovered from COVID-19. CDR3s include the opening cysteine and the closing phenylalanine or tryptophan. D genes are given only for firm matches. For some rows the clone size is stated as once, few or many, or as a class when expanded; others skip it.

clone size: .
J gene: TRBJ2-1
CDR3 length: 16
V gene: TRBV7-8
D gene: TRBD2
CDR3 DNA: TGTGCCAGCAGCTTAGCTGGGACTAGCGGGAGAAGTGAGCAGTTCTTC
CDR3 protein: CASSLAGTSGRSEQFF

clone size: .
J gene: TRBJ1-5
CDR3 length: 17
V gene: TRBV6-1
D gene: TRBD1
CDR3 DNA: TGTGCCAGCAAGGAGGCCCCCGGCCAGGGGGGTAATCAGCCCCAGCATTTT
CDR3 protein: CASKEAPGQGGNQPQHF

clone size: .
J gene: TRBJ2-1
CDR3 length: 17
V gene: TRBV5-4
D gene: TRBD2
CDR3 DNA: TGTGCCAGCAGCCAGAAGCGACTAGCGGGCCTCTACAATGAGCAGTTCTTC
CDR3 protein: CASSQKRLAGLYNEQFF

clone size: .
J gene: TRBJ2-7
CDR3 length: 16
V gene: TRBV20-1
D gene: TRBD1
CDR3 DNA: TGCAGTGCTCACGACCCTAGACAGGGCCGGAGGAACGAGCAGTACTTC
CDR3 protein: CSAHDPRQGRRNEQYF

clone size: .
J gene: TRBJ2-2
CDR3 length: 13
V gene: TRBV20-1
D gene: TRBD2
CDR3 DNA: TGCAGTGCTGCGGGAGGATACACCGGGGAGCTGTTTTTT
CDR3 protein: CSAAGGYTGELFF

clone size: .
J gene: TRBJ2-7
CDR3 length: 15
V gene: TRBV12-3/TRBV12-4
D gene: .
CDR3 DNA: TGTGCCAGCAGTCCACAACTTAGATCACCGGACGAGCAGTACTTC
CDR3 protein: CASSPQLRSPDEQYF

clone size: .
J gene: TRBJ2-1
CDR3 length: 13
V gene: TRBV7-8
D gene: TRBD2
CDR3 DNA: TGTGCCAGCAGCGTGGATACTAGCGATGAGCAGTTCTTC
CDR3 protein: CASSVDTSDEQFF

clone size: .
J gene: TRBJ1-5
CDR3 length: 16
V gene: TRBV20-1
D gene: .
CDR3 DNA: TGCAGTGCTAGAGATCCAGGGCTAAAAGAGGGTCAGCCCCAGCATTTT
CDR3 protein: CSARDPGLKEGQPQHF

clone size: .
J gene: TRBJ1-1
CDR3 length: 13
V gene: TRBV2
D gene: .
CDR3 DNA: TGTGCCAGCAGCGGTGAGGGTACCACTGAAGCTTTCTTT
CDR3 protein: CASSGEGTTEAFF

clone size: few
J gene: TRBJ1-2
CDR3 length: 15
V gene: TRBV10-3
D gene: TRBD1
CDR3 DNA: TGTGCCATCAGTGAGTCGACCGGGACAGGGGATGGCTACACCTTC
CDR3 protein: CAISESTGTGDGYTF

clone size: .
J gene: TRBJ2-3
CDR3 length: 16
V gene: TRBV5-4
D gene: TRBD2
CDR3 DNA: TGTGCCAGCAGCTCCGGACTAGCGAGAGTCACAGATACGCAGTATTTT
CDR3 protein: CASSSGLARVTDTQYF

clone size: few
J gene: TRBJ1-2
CDR3 length: 12
V gene: TRBV2
D gene: .
CDR3 DNA: TGTGCCAGCAGTATCCCCCTTGGGGGCTACACCTTC
CDR3 protein: CASSIPLGGYTF

clone size: .
J gene: TRBJ2-5
CDR3 length: 12
V gene: TRBV5-1
D gene: TRBD1
CDR3 DNA: TGCGCCAGCAGCTTCAGGGGGGAGACCCAGTACTTC
CDR3 protein: CASSFRGETQYF

clone size: .
J gene: TRBJ1-6
CDR3 length: 14
V gene: TRBV30
D gene: .
CDR3 DNA: TGTGCCTGGATCAGATCCGACCTAAATTCACCCCTCCACTTT
CDR3 protein: CAWIRSDLNSPLHF

clone size: .
J gene: TRBJ2-2
CDR3 length: 15
V gene: TRBV5-4
D gene: .
CDR3 DNA: TGTGCCAGCAGCTCTTACCTAGGACCCACCGGGGAGCTGTTTTTT
CDR3 protein: CASSSYLGPTGELFF

clone size: .
J gene: TRBJ1-1
CDR3 length: 16
V gene: TRBV4-1
D gene: .
CDR3 DNA: TGCGCCAGCAGCCCGTCAGAGGGGGATCTGGGCACTGAAGCTTTCTTT
CDR3 protein: CASSPSEGDLGTEAFF

clone size: .
J gene: TRBJ2-1
CDR3 length: 15
V gene: TRBV20-1
D gene: TRBD2
CDR3 DNA: TGCAGTGCTCAAGCCGGGACTACCTGGGACAATGAGCAGTTCTTC
CDR3 protein: CSAQAGTTWDNEQFF

clone size: .
J gene: TRBJ2-7
CDR3 length: 13
V gene: TRBV30
D gene: TRBD2
CDR3 DNA: TGTGCCTGGGCGGGAGGAGCAGCCTACGAGCAGTACTTC
CDR3 protein: CAWAGGAAYEQYF

clone size: .
J gene: TRBJ1-5
CDR3 length: 14
V gene: TRBV2
D gene: .
CDR3 DNA: TGTGCCAGCAGTAAGGGACAAAATAATCAGCCCCAGCATTTT
CDR3 protein: CASSKGQNNQPQHF

clone size: .
J gene: TRBJ2-7
CDR3 length: 15
V gene: TRBV18
D gene: TRBD1
CDR3 DNA: TGTGCCAGCTCACCACCGACAGGGAGTAAATACGAGCAGTACTTC
CDR3 protein: CASSPPTGSKYEQYF

clone size: .
J gene: TRBJ2-7
CDR3 length: 15
V gene: TRBV9
D gene: .
CDR3 DNA: TGTGCCAGCAGCGTGGGTGGACCAGGGCTCGGCGAGCAGTACTTC
CDR3 protein: CASSVGGPGLGEQYF

clone size: .
J gene: TRBJ1-1
CDR3 length: 15
V gene: TRBV18
D gene: TRBD1
CDR3 DNA: TGTGCCAGCTCACCCGAGACAGGGTTGAGCACTGAAGCTTTCTTT
CDR3 protein: CASSPETGLSTEAFF

clone size: .
J gene: TRBJ1-2
CDR3 length: 15
V gene: TRBV25-1
D gene: TRBD1
CDR3 DNA: TGTGCCAGCAGTCCCCGGACAGGCATCCACTATGGCTACACCTTC
CDR3 protein: CASSPRTGIHYGYTF

clone size: .
J gene: TRBJ2-7
CDR3 length: 14
V gene: TRBV30
D gene: .
CDR3 DNA: TGTGCCTGGAGTGTAAAAAAAAGCTCCTACGAGCAGTACTTC
CDR3 protein: CAWSVKKSSYEQYF

clone size: few
J gene: TRBJ1-5
CDR3 length: 16
V gene: TRBV2
D gene: TRBD1
CDR3 DNA: TGTGCCAGCAGTATCACAGGGGGCTGGAGCAATCAGCCCCAGCATTTT
CDR3 protein: CASSITGGWSNQPQHF

clone size: once
J gene: TRBJ2-5
CDR3 length: 15
V gene: TRBV7-3
D gene: .
CDR3 DNA: TGTGCCAGCAGCTTGCAACCGGGGGCCCAGGAGACCCAGTACTTC
CDR3 protein: CASSLQPGAQETQYF

clone size: .
J gene: TRBJ1-5
CDR3 length: 13
V gene: TRBV10-1
D gene: .
CDR3 DNA: TGCGCCAGCAGTGCTGGTTCCAATCAGCCCCAGCATTTT
CDR3 protein: CASSAGSNQPQHF

clone size: few
J gene: TRBJ1-2
CDR3 length: 17
V gene: TRBV6-1
D gene: .
CDR3 DNA: TGTGCCACCATATTCCGTCTCGGAAACAGCGGATACTATGGCTACACCTTC
CDR3 protein: CATIFRLGNSGYYGYTF

clone size: .
J gene: TRBJ2-3
CDR3 length: 15
V gene: TRBV30
D gene: TRBD1
CDR3 DNA: TGTGCCTGGAGGGCGGGACAGGGACGCACAGATACGCAGTATTTT
CDR3 protein: CAWRAGQGRTDTQYF

clone size: once
J gene: TRBJ1-5
CDR3 length: 13
V gene: TRBV11-2
D gene: TRBD1
CDR3 DNA: TGTGCCAGCAGCCGACAGGGTATTCAGCCCCAGCATTTT
CDR3 protein: CASSRQGIQPQHF

clone size: .
J gene: TRBJ2-2
CDR3 length: 12
V gene: TRBV9
D gene: .
CDR3 DNA: TGTGCCAGCAGCGTAGTGGGCGGGGAGCTGTTTTTT
CDR3 protein: CASSVVGGELFF

clone size: .
J gene: TRBJ2-7
CDR3 length: 14
V gene: TRBV10-3
D gene: .
CDR3 DNA: TGTGCCATCAGTGAGTACCAGATATATAGCGGGCAGTACTTC
CDR3 protein: CAISEYQIYSGQYF

clone size: .
J gene: TRBJ2-1
CDR3 length: 15
V gene: TRBV20-1
D gene: TRBD1
CDR3 DNA: TGCAGTGCTTCAACATGGACAGGGGCCTACAATGAGCAGTTCTTC
CDR3 protein: CSASTWTGAYNEQFF

clone size: .
J gene: TRBJ2-7
CDR3 length: 18
V gene: TRBV7-8
D gene: TRBD2
CDR3 DNA: TGTGCCAGCAGCTTACGACCGACTAGCGGAGGGACTCACTACGAGCAGTACTTC
CDR3 protein: CASSLRPTSGGTHYEQYF

clone size: few
J gene: TRBJ1-2
CDR3 length: 11
V gene: TRBV7-9
D gene: .
CDR3 DNA: TGTGCCAGCAGCCAGAGCCATGGCTACACCTTC
CDR3 protein: CASSQSHGYTF

clone size: .
J gene: TRBJ1-1
CDR3 length: 12
V gene: TRBV3-1
D gene: .
CDR3 DNA: TGTGCCAGCAGCCAAGCAAACACTGAAGCTTTCTTT
CDR3 protein: CASSQANTEAFF

clone size: .
J gene: TRBJ2-1
CDR3 length: 16
V gene: TRBV6-2/TRBV6-3
D gene: TRBD2
CDR3 DNA: TGTGCCAGCACCCCCGGGGGGGCCCCAAATTACAATGAGCAGTTCTTC
CDR3 protein: CASTPGGAPNYNEQFF

clone size: .
J gene: TRBJ1-5
CDR3 length: 15
V gene: TRBV5-6
D gene: .
CDR3 DNA: TGTGCCAGCAGCTTGGGCACAGAACCTAATCAGCCCCAGCATTTT
CDR3 protein: CASSLGTEPNQPQHF

clone size: .
J gene: TRBJ2-1
CDR3 length: 16
V gene: TRBV11-3
D gene: TRBD2
CDR3 DNA: TGTGCCAGCGGCTCGATCGATGTAGCGGGAGGACGTGAGCAGTTCTTC
CDR3 protein: CASGSIDVAGGREQFF

clone size: .
J gene: TRBJ2-7
CDR3 length: 15
V gene: TRBV28
D gene: TRBD2
CDR3 DNA: TGTGCCAGCATTCAGCCGGGACTAGCGGGATACGAGCAGTACTTC
CDR3 protein: CASIQPGLAGYEQYF

clone size: few
J gene: TRBJ2-4
CDR3 length: 14
V gene: TRBV20-1
D gene: .
CDR3 DNA: TGCAGTGCTAGTAAGGGCTTAGCCAAAAACATTCAGTACTTC
CDR3 protein: CSASKGLAKNIQYF

clone size: .
J gene: TRBJ1-2
CDR3 length: 14
V gene: TRBV12-3/TRBV12-4
D gene: .
CDR3 DNA: TGTGCCAGCATGGGTACGGAGGGCAGCTATGGCTACACCTTC
CDR3 protein: CASMGTEGSYGYTF

clone size: .
J gene: TRBJ2-5
CDR3 length: 17
V gene: TRBV7-9
D gene: TRBD2
CDR3 DNA: TGTGCCAGCAGCCTCTCCGTCGTTGCGGGAGTCCAAGAGACCCAGTACTTC
CDR3 protein: CASSLSVVAGVQETQYF

clone size: .
J gene: TRBJ2-7
CDR3 length: 14
V gene: TRBV12-3/TRBV12-4
D gene: .
CDR3 DNA: TGTGCCAGCAGTTTTGCAGGGACCTACTACGAGCAGTACTTC
CDR3 protein: CASSFAGTYYEQYF

clone size: .
J gene: TRBJ1-1
CDR3 length: 13
V gene: TRBV2
D gene: .
CDR3 DNA: TGTGCCAGCAGTGTACGGAAGAACACTGAAGCTTTCTTT
CDR3 protein: CASSVRKNTEAFF

clone size: few
J gene: TRBJ2-1
CDR3 length: 15
V gene: TRBV7-8
D gene: TRBD2
CDR3 DNA: TGTGCCAGCAGCTTGCTAGCGGGAGGTAGTAGTGAGCAGTTCTTC
CDR3 protein: CASSLLAGGSSEQFF

clone size: .
J gene: TRBJ1-2
CDR3 length: 13
V gene: TRBV20-1
D gene: .
CDR3 DNA: TGCAGTGCTAGAGAGTCGACAGGCTCCAGCTACACCTTC
CDR3 protein: CSARESTGSSYTF

clone size: few
J gene: TRBJ2-5
CDR3 length: 10
V gene: TRBV20-1
D gene: .
CDR3 DNA: TGCAGTGCTAAACTCGGGACCCAGTACTTC
CDR3 protein: CSAKLGTQYF

clone size: .
J gene: TRBJ2-7
CDR3 length: 15
V gene: TRBV7-2
D gene: .
CDR3 DNA: TGTGCCAGCAGCTTAGCCGGGACATATTCCTACGAGCAGTACTTC
CDR3 protein: CASSLAGTYSYEQYF

clone size: few
J gene: TRBJ2-3
CDR3 length: 15
V gene: TRBV7-6
D gene: .
CDR3 DNA: TGTGCCAGCAGCTTAGGAGCGCATATAACAGATACGCAGTATTTT
CDR3 protein: CASSLGAHITDTQYF

clone size: .
J gene: TRBJ2-3
CDR3 length: 13
V gene: TRBV12-3/TRBV12-4
D gene: .
CDR3 DNA: TGTGCCAGCAGTTTTACGAGTGGAGATACGCAGTATTTT
CDR3 protein: CASSFTSGDTQYF

clone size: .
J gene: TRBJ2-3
CDR3 length: 16
V gene: TRBV25-1
D gene: .
CDR3 DNA: TGTGCCAGCAGTGAAGACATACGGGGAGGACTAGATACGCAGTATTTT
CDR3 protein: CASSEDIRGGLDTQYF

clone size: .
J gene: TRBJ1-1
CDR3 length: 14
V gene: TRBV5-4
D gene: .
CDR3 DNA: TGTGCCAGCAGCTTCCGACTTTCTCCCGCTGAAGCTTTCTTT
CDR3 protein: CASSFRLSPAEAFF